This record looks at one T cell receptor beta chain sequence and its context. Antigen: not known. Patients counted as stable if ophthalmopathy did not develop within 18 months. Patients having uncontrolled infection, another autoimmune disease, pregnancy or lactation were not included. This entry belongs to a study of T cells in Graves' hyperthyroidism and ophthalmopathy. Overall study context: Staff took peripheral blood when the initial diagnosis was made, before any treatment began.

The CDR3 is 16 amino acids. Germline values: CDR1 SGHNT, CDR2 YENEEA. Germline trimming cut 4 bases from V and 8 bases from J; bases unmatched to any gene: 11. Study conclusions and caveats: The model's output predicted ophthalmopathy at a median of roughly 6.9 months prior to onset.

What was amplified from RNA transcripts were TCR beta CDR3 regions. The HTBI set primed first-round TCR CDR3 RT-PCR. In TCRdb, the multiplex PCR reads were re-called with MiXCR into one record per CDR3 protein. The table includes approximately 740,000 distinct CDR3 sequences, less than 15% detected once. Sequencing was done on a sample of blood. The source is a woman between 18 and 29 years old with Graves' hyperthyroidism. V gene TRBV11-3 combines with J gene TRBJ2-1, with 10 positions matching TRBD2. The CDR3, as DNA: TGTGCCAGCAGCTCTGGGCTAGCGGGAGTTACGGATGAGCAGTTCTTC. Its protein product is CASSSGLAGVTDEQFF.